The 17 T cell receptor beta chains below were found in one sample sequenced in a study of T cell changes during pregnancy in multiple sclerosis. Some clones are missing from TCRdb's copy, which holds only in-frame ones; the method was immunoSEQ multiplex PCR. The sample consists of about 56,000 clones, around nine tenths of them appearing once. What was sequenced was peripheral blood from another person, used as feeder cells. Source of these receptors: a human donor whose cells served as feeder cells for cultures in a pregnancy study.

The chain links TRBV5-6 to TRBJ2-3; D gene ambiguous. The CDR3 contains 13 residues. V gave up 1 base and J gave up 4 bases, with 7 bases separating them. Looked up from germline, CDR1 is SGHDT and CDR2 is YYEEEE. The CDR3 DNA is TGTGCCAGCAGCTTGCTAGGCGCAGATACGCAGTATTTT. Protein: CASSLLGADTQYF.

The chain combines TRBV6-5 with TRBJ2-3; unclear D gene. This CDR3 region has 13 residues. Trimming left V 6 bases short and J 0 bases short, with 7 bases between. Per the germline V gene, CDR1 is MNHEY and CDR2 is SVGAGI. As DNA, the CDR3 is TGTGCCAGCAGACTTACTAGCACAGATACGCAGTATTTT. It is translated as CASRLTSTDTQYF.

The genes are TRBV6-1 and TRBJ2-3; possible D gene TRBD1, 6 bases. Looked up from germline, CDR1 is MNHNS and CDR2 is SASEGT. Trimming shortened V by 2 bases and J by 10 bases, and 13 bases separated the two germline ends. The CDR3 has 13 residues. CDR3 in amino acids: CASSERIRGAQYF. The CDR3 DNA reads TGTGCCAGCAGTGAACGGATCAGGGGAGCGCAGTATTTT.

This clone came up once. The chain uses TRBV6-5 and TRBJ1-3, with no clear D. The CDR3 is made up of 14 amino acids. V shed 6 bases and J shed 2 bases, with 11 bases lying between them. CDR1 and CDR2 from the germline V gene are MNHEY and SVGAGI. CDR3 loop: CASSPGTAGNTIYF. The CDR3, as DNA: TGTGCCAGCAGCCCAGGAACAGCTGGAAACACCATATATTTT.

V gene TRBV28 combines with J gene TRBJ2-6; a weak D match, TRBD2 (6 bases). The CDR3 extends over 16 amino acids. V was cut by 11 bases and J by 1 base, with 18 bases left in between. CDR1 and CDR2 from the germline V gene are MDHEN and SYDVKM. This CDR3 reads CAGKTRAGSGANVLTF. CDR3 coding DNA: TGTGCCGGAAAGACTAGAGCTGGGTCTGGGGCCAACGTCCTGACTTTC.

The chain recombines TRBV27 with TRBJ2-6; D not certain. Germline V gives CDR1 MNHEY, CDR2 SMNVEV (reference sequence). Trimming took 6 bases from V and 0 from J, leaving 3 bases between them. The CDR3 has 13 amino acids. This chain's CDR3 is CASRYSGANVLTF. Written as DNA, the CDR3 is TGTGCCAGCAGATACTCTGGGGCCAACGTCCTGACTTTC.

The V call is TRBV10-1, the J call TRBJ2-1; D may be TRBD2 (6 bases). The V gene lost 5 bases and the J gene lost 9 bases, with 20 bases spanning the gap. The CDR3 spans 15 residues. The germline V gene encodes CDR1 WNHNN and CDR2 SYGVQD (reference sequence). The chain's CDR3 is CASSNGHTLGGEQFF. The CDR3 nucleotides are TGCGCCAGCAGTAACGGACACACCCTGGGGGGTGAGCAGTTCTTC.

The V call is TRBV27, the J call TRBJ2-2; either TRBD1 or TRBD2 may supply D (5 bases each). The CDR3 consists of 14 residues. V lost 2 bases and J lost 6, with 10 bases in between. Germline-derived CDR1 and CDR2 are MNHEY and SMNVEV (reference sequence). In nucleotides, the CDR3 is TGTGCCAGCAGTTTAGAGGGGATTTCCGGGGAGCTGTTTTTT. Its protein is CASSLEGISGELFF.

The rearrangement links TRBV28 to TRBJ2-1; TRBD2 agrees at 9 bases. CDR3 length: 15 residues. Germline CDR1 MDHEN, CDR2 SYDVKM. The V gene end was trimmed by 6 bases and the J gene end by 0 bases; junction bases not matched to a gene: 3. CDR3 DNA: TGTGCCAGCAGCCAGCGGGAGGACTCCTACAATGAGCAGTTCTTC. It is translated as CASSQREDSYNEQFF. The full variable domain, its missing parts supplied by reference TRBV28 and TRBJ2-1, is DVKVTQSSRYLVKRTGEKVFLECVQDMDHENMFWYRQDPGLGLRLIYFSYDVKMKEKGDIPEGYSVSREKKERFSLILESASTNQTSMYLCASSQREDSYNEQFFGPGTRLTVL.

The chain is built from TRBV6-5 and TRBJ2-2, with D possibly being TRBD2 (5 bases). V lost 2 bases to trimming and J lost 6 bases, with 7 bases between them. This CDR3 is 13 amino acids long. CDR1 is MNHEY, CDR2 SVGAGI, per germline. The CDR3 region is CASSYRGSGELFF. Here the CDR3 DNA reads TGTGCCAGCAGTTACCGAGGGTCCGGGGAGCTGTTTTTT.

The sample holds one count of this clone. The rearrangement uses TRBV7-8 and TRBJ2-1, with D perhaps matching TRBD1 (5 bases). Trimming took off 4 bases at V and 2 bases at J, with 9 bases between the two ends. This CDR3 comprises 14 residues. Germline V gene sequence: CDR1 SGHVS, CDR2 FQNEAQ. The DNA for the CDR3 is TGTGCCAGCAGCTCAAGGGGCGCCTACAATGAGCAGTTCTTC. It yields the protein CASSSRGAYNEQFF.

The J gene is TRBJ2-1, the V gene TRBV11-3; D is tentatively TRBD1 or TRBD2 (5 bases each). The CDR3 extends over 13 amino acids. Germline assignment: CDR1 SGHNT and CDR2 YENEEA. V dropped 3 bases and J dropped 7 bases, with 10 bases sitting between them. CDR3 nucleotide sequence: TGTGCCAGCAGCTTGAGGGGAATTAATGAGCAGTTCTTC. It translates to CASSLRGINEQFF.

This clone came up a few times. The chain employs TRBV5-1 and TRBJ1-2; D not resolved. From germline, CDR1 is SGHRS and CDR2 YFSETQ. The CDR3 is 11 residues long. V gave up 5 bases and J gave up 8 bases, with 10 bases separating them. The CDR3: CASRKDFGYTF. CDR3 bases: TGCGCCAGCAGGAAGGACTTCGGCTACACCTTC.

The chain carries TRBV6-5 and TRBJ1-1; D ambiguous. Germline-derived CDR1 and CDR2 are MNHEY and SVGAGI. V was cut by 4 bases and J by 5 bases, with 17 bases left in between. There are 15 residues in the CDR3. For the CDR3, the DNA is TGTGCCAGCAGTTCGACCTCAGGAGCCCGGACTGAAGCTTTCTTT. This translates into CASSSTSGARTEAFF.

This clone was seen only once. The chain joins TRBV11-3 to TRBJ2-1, with D perhaps assigned TRBD1 or TRBD2 (5 bases each). The CDR3 has 15 residues. Trimming took off 4 bases at V and 2 bases at J, with 12 bases between the two ends. In germline, CDR1 is SGHNT, CDR2 YENEEA. The CDR3 loop is CASSSPGRTYNEQFF. CDR3 DNA: TGTGCCAGCAGCTCCCCGGGACGGACCTACAATGAGCAGTTCTTC.

The J gene is TRBJ1-2, the V gene TRBV10-3; D is uncertain. CDR3 size: 14 residues. Germline assignment: CDR1 ENHRY and CDR2 SYGVKD. Trimming took 4 bases from V and 2 from J, leaving 11 bases between them. CDR3 protein: CAISGSSVNYGYTF. The CDR3 DNA is TGTGCCATCAGTGGCTCCTCAGTGAACTATGGCTACACCTTC.

Turning to this clone: An end of the junction differs from the germline gene, which may be a read error. The chain employs TRBV7-7 and TRBJ2-1, with D perhaps TRBD2 (6 bases). Germline CDR1 SSHAT, CDR2 FNYEAQ (reference sequence). CDR3 length: 16 residues. The DNA for the CDR3 is TGTGCTAGCAGCCCGGGACTCCCGACGGCTTACAATGAGCAGTTCTTC. Its protein product is CASSPGLPTAYNEQFF. Full variable domain (outside the CDR3, taken from reference TRBV7-7 and TRBJ2-1): GAGVSQSPRYKVTKRGQDVTLRCDPISSHATLYWYQQALGQGPEFLTYFNYEAQPDKSGLPSDRFSAERPEGSISTLTIQRTEQRDSAMYRCASSPGLPTAYNEQFFGPGTRLTVL.